The 8 T cell receptor beta chains given below trace back to one sample, sequenced in a study of OX40 agonist ivuxolimab in advanced cancers. Repertoires were generated with immunoSEQ multiplex PCR, while TCRdb's copy carries only in-frame clones and drops some. This table has tens of thousands of clones, more than 85% appearing once. The sample in question was CD4+ or CD8+ T cells sorted from blood, obtained in a trial of the OX40 agonist ivuxolimab. These receptors were obtained from an adult with an advanced solid tumor such as melanoma, head and neck, liver or kidney cancer.

J is TRBJ1-2 and V is TRBV28; no definite D call. CDR3 length: 12 residues. The germline V gene has CDR1 MDHEN and CDR2 SYDVKM. Trimming left V 1 base short and J 7 bases short, with 7 bases between. This CDR3 reads CASSLLAGGYTF. For the CDR3, the DNA is TGTGCCAGCAGTTTATTGGCTGGTGGCTACACCTTC.

This chain uses TRBV27 with TRBJ2-3, with 10 bases fitting TRBD2. Germline loops: CDR1 MNHEY, CDR2 SMNVEV (reference sequence). J gave up 4 bases and V 8 bases, and 6 bases lay outside the gene matches. The CDR3 extends over 14 amino acids. The CDR3 nucleotides are TGTGCCAGCTCCTCTGGACTAGCGGCAGATACGCAGTATTTT. It specifies CASSSGLAADTQYF.

The rearrangement joins TRBV5-1 to TRBJ2-3, with 9 bases matching TRBD2. Germline V gene data show CDR1 as SGHRS and CDR2 as YFSETQ. The trim removed 9 bases at V and 1 base at J, leaving 9 bases unmatched. The CDR3 contains 15 residues. The CDR3: CATKSSSGGTDTQYF. The CDR3 region has the DNA TGCGCCACCAAATCTTCTAGCGGGGGCACAGATACGCAGTATTTT.

The chain carries TRBV28 and TRBJ2-6; D gene uncertain. Germline V gives CDR1 MDHEN, CDR2 SYDVKM. CDR3 length equals 15 residues. Trimming cost V 1 base and J 1 base, with 5 bases left between them. Here the CDR3 reads CASSLSVSGANVLTF. The CDR3 region has the DNA TGTGCCAGCAGTTTATCGGTTTCTGGGGCCAACGTCCTGACTTTC. Supplemented by reference TRBV28 and TRBJ2-6, the full variable domain reads DVKVTQSSRYLVKRTGEKVFLECVQDMDHENMFWYRQDPGLGLRLIYFSYDVKMKEKGDIPEGYSVSREKKERFSLILESASTNQTSMYLCASSLSVSGANVLTFGAGSRLTVL.

J is TRBJ2-3 and V is TRBV10-1; D is possibly TRBD1 (5 bases). CDR3 length: 12 amino acids. Looked up from germline, CDR1 is WNHNN and CDR2 is SYGVQD (reference sequence). Trimming took 5 bases from V and 6 from J, leaving 9 bases between them. The CDR3 nucleotides are TGCGCCAGCAGTCCGACAGTTGATACGCAGTATTTT. Its translation is CASSPTVDTQYF.

The rearrangement joins TRBV19 to TRBJ1-5, with a tentative D call TRBD1 (5 bases). Germline CDR1 is LNHDA and CDR2 is SQIVND (reference sequence). Trimming took off 5 bases at V and 2 bases at J, with 22 bases between the two ends. The CDR3 has 18 residues. The CDR3 region is CASSGPRRGTAGNQPQHF. In DNA form, the CDR3 reads TGTGCCAGTAGTGGCCCCCGGAGGGGCACCGCTGGCAATCAGCCCCAGCATTTT.

The chain carries TRBV30 and TRBJ1-2; a possible D gene is TRBD1 (5 bases). Trimming left V 0 bases short and J 2 bases short, with 10 bases between. The germline gives CDR1 GTSNPN, CDR2 SVGIG (reference sequence). The CDR3 is made up of 14 amino acids. This chain's CDR3 is CAWSVGRVNYGYTF. In DNA form, the CDR3 reads TGTGCCTGGAGTGTAGGCAGGGTCAACTATGGCTACACCTTC.

This clone was counted a few times. Here the CDR3 DNA reads TGTGCCAGCAGCTCACTAGCGGGAGGAGGTGGGGAGCTGTTTTTT. The encoded protein is CASSSLAGGGGELFF. The chain carries TRBV5-4 and TRBJ2-2; 12 bases fit TRBD2. The germline V gene has CDR1 SGHNT and CDR2 YYREEE (reference sequence). V trimming: 3 bases; J trimming: 8 bases; junction bases outside the gene matches: 5. The CDR3 is made up of 15 amino acids.